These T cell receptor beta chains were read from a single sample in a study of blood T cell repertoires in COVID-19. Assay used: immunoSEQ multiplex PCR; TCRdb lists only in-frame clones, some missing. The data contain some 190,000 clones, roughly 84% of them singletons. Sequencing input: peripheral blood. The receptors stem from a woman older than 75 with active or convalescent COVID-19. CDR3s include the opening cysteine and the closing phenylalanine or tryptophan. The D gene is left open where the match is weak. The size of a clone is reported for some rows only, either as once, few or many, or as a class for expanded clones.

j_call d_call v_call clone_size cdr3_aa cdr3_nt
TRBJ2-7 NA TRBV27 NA CASRALAETLYEQYF TGTGCCAGCAGGGCCCTTGCAGAAACCCTCTACGAGCAGTACTTC
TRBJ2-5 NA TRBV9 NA CASSVAGAGMETQYF TGTGCCAGCAGCGTCGCAGGGGCGGGTATGGAGACCCAGTACTTC
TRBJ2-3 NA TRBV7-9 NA CASSFTGSTDTQYF TGTGCCAGCAGCTTCACAGGGAGCACAGATACGCAGTATTTT
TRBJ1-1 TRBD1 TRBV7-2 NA CASTPGGPGTEAFF TGTGCCAGCACCCCAGGGGGTCCGGGCACTGAAGCTTTCTTT
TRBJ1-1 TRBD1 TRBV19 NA CASSIAPTGWTEAFF TGTGCCAGTAGTATAGCCCCGACAGGGTGGACTGAAGCTTTCTTT
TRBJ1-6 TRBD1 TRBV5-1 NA CASSLGTGSNNSPLHF TGCGCCAGCAGCCTCGGGACAGGGAGTAATAATTCACCCCTCCACTTT
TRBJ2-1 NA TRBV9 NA CASSAMNEGNEQFF TGTGCCAGCAGCGCGATGAACGAGGGCAATGAGCAGTTCTTC
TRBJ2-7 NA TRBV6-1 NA CASSETQGTSLAYEQYF TGTGCCAGCAGTGAAACCCAAGGGACTTCATTAGCCTACGAGCAGTACTTC
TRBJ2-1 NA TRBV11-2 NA CASSLDGGKAQFF TGTGCCAGCAGCTTAGATGGAGGGAAAGCGCAGTTCTTC
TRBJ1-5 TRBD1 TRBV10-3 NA CAISEATGGEQPQHF TGTGCCATCAGTGAGGCGACAGGGGGCGAACAGCCCCAGCATTTT
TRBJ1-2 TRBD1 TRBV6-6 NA CASSRTGKDGYTF TGTGCCAGCAGTCGGACAGGGAAAGATGGCTACACCTTC
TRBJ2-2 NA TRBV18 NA CASSPRQNSNTGELFF TGTGCCAGCTCACCACGACAGAATTCGAACACCGGGGAGCTGTTTTTT
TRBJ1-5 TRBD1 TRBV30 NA CAWSPGQYNQPQHF TGTGCCTGGAGCCCGGGACAGTACAATCAGCCCCAGCATTTT
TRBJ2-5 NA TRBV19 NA CASSELSGKYQETQYF TGTGCCAGTAGTGAACTTAGCGGAAAGTACCAAGAGACCCAGTACTTC
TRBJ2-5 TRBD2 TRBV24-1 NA CATSDPGGSGETQYF TGTGCCACCAGTGATCCGGGAGGGTCCGGAGAGACCCAGTACTTC
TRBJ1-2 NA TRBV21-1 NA CASSMRIRRISYTF TGTGCCAGCAGCATGCGAATAAGGCGGATAAGCTACACCTTC
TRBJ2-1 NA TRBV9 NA CASSRILGTYNEQFF TGTGCCAGCAGCCGAATACTAGGAACCTACAATGAGCAGTTCTTC
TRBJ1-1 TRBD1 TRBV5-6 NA CASSLVGQGLNTEAFF TGTGCCAGCAGCTTGGTGGGACAGGGTTTGAACACTGAAGCTTTCTTT
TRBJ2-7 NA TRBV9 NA CASSVDIGLPTGEQYF TGTGCCAGCAGCGTAGATATCGGACTACCCACGGGGGAGCAGTACTTC
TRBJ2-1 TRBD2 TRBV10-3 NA CAISDQTSGRYRDNEQFF TGTGCCATCAGTGATCAGACTAGCGGGAGGTATAGAGACAATGAGCAGTTCTTC
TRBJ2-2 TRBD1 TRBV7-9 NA CASSYQQGTNTGELFF TGTGCCAGCAGCTATCAACAGGGGACGAACACCGGGGAGCTGTTTTTT
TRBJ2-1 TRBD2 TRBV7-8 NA CASSLALLAGANEQFF TGTGCCAGCAGCTTAGCTCTCCTAGCGGGAGCGAATGAGCAGTTCTTC
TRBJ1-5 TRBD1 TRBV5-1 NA CASSLRPGQGYQPQHF TGCGCCAGCAGCTTACGACCGGGACAGGGCTATCAGCCCCAGCATTTT
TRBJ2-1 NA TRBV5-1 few CASSLGWGPQFF TGCGCCAGCAGCTTGGGCTGGGGCCCTCAGTTCTTC
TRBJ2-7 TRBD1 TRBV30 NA CAWRLGGQGFEQYF TGTGCCTGGAGACTGGGGGGACAGGGGTTCGAGCAGTACTTC
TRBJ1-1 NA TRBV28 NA CASSSPGRGGTEAFF TGTGCCAGCAGTTCGCCGGGGAGGGGGGGCACTGAAGCTTTCTTT
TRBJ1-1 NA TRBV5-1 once CASSSLGGTEAFF TGCGCCAGCAGCTCCCTCGGGGGGACTGAAGCTTTCTTT